This is a list of T cell receptor beta chains from one sample in a study of CD8+ T cells in alopecia areata. The assay was immunoSEQ multiplex PCR, and TCRdb's table has in-frame clones only and misses some. Seen here are 150,000 to 250,000 clones, around 60% observed once, and the top ten hold roughly 3.3%. Sequenced here: CD4+ T cells sorted from blood, sampled at week 4, from a patient treated with tofacitinib. The receptors stem from a human donor with alopecia areata. Each CDR3 is given with its conserved first and last residue. A D gene is named only where the DNA matches it firmly. Size is omitted from some rows. Given values are once, few, many or a class for expanded clones.

size,D,V,J,CDR3,DNA
.,TRBD1,TRBV5-1,TRBJ2-7,CASSRGQGGEQYF,TGCGCCAGCAGCAGGGGACAGGGAGGCGAGCAGTACTTC
.,.,TRBV29-1,TRBJ2-5,CSGVDLESWERETQYF,TGCAGCGGAGTTGATCTTGAATCTTGGGAGAGGGAGACCCAGTACTTC
.,.,TRBV13,TRBJ2-5,CASSRRETQYF,TGTGCCAGCAGCCGCAGGGAGACCCAGTACTTC
.,TRBD1,TRBV4-2,TRBJ1-5,CASSRGQGNQPQHF,TGTGCCAGCAGCCGCGGACAGGGCAATCAGCCCCAGCATTTT
.,TRBD2,TRBV4-2,TRBJ2-3,CASSRTSGGARFSTDTQYF,TGTGCCAGCAGCCGTACTAGCGGGGGGGCCCGTTTTAGCACAGATACGCAGTATTTT
.,TRBD2,TRBV30,TRBJ2-5,CAWRGLAGPSRTQYF,TGTGCCTGGAGGGGTCTAGCGGGGCCTTCCAGGACCCAGTACTTC
few,.,TRBV5-1,TRBJ2-5,CASSEQGGLETQYF,TGCGCCAGCAGCGAACAGGGTGGGTTGGAGACCCAGTACTTC
few,TRBD1,TRBV30,TRBJ2-7,CAWSVGTGLLEQYF,TGTGCCTGGAGTGTGGGGACAGGGCTTTTGGAGCAGTACTTC
.,TRBD1,TRBV29-1,TRBJ2-5,CSGDGTAPVETQYF,TGCAGCGGGGACGGGACAGCCCCGGTGGAGACCCAGTACTTC
few,.,TRBV28,TRBJ2-7,CASSLGSYEQYF,TGTGCCAGCAGTTTGGGGTCCTACGAGCAGTACTTC
once,.,TRBV4-1,TRBJ1-1,CASSRPAGKNTEAFF,TGCGCCAGCAGCCGCCCGGCGGGCAAGAACACTGAAGCTTTCTTT
.,.,TRBV30,TRBJ2-1,CAWTQGPYNEQFF,TGTGCCTGGACTCAGGGGCCCTACAATGAGCAGTTCTTC
.,.,TRBV30,TRBJ2-2,CAWKRRRYTGELFF,TGTGCCTGGAAGCGGCGCCGGTACACCGGGGAGCTGTTTTTT
.,.,TRBV30,TRBJ1-2,CAWTTSGGGYTF,TGTGCCTGGACCACTTCGGGCGGTGGCTACACCTTC
.,.,TRBV27,TRBJ2-1,CASRLAQPGRTYNEQFF,TGTGCCAGCCGACTTGCGCAGCCGGGACGGACCTACAATGAGCAGTTCTTC
few,TRBD2,TRBV7-9,TRBJ2-1,CASSHRLAGYNEQFF,TGTGCCAGCAGCCATCGACTAGCGGGATACAATGAGCAGTTCTTC
few,.,TRBV14,TRBJ2-1,CASSQRWNEQFF,TGTGCCAGCAGCCAAAGATGGAATGAGCAGTTCTTC
.,.,TRBV6-5,TRBJ1-2,CASSYYRVPARDYTF,TGTGCCAGCAGTTACTACCGGGTCCCTGCGAGAGACTACACCTTC
.,.,TRBV5-1,TRBJ2-5,CASSGVGLDPETQYF,TGCGCCAGCAGCGGAGTGGGACTGGATCCAGAGACCCAGTACTTC
.,.,TRBV20-1,TRBJ2-3,CSASARDTQYF,TGCAGTGCTAGTGCTAGAGATACGCAGTATTTT
.,.,TRBV28,TRBJ2-1,CASSSGPRREQFF,TGTGCCAGCAGTTCGGGCCCGCGGAGAGAGCAGTTCTTC
.,.,TRBV2,TRBJ2-7,CASSGEGGSYEQYF,TGTGCCAGCAGTGGAGAAGGCGGCTCCTACGAGCAGTACTTC
few,.,TRBV9,TRBJ2-3,CASSLRGGALDTQYF,TGTGCCAGCAGCCTTAGAGGGGGGGCCCTAGATACGCAGTATTTT
few,.,TRBV30,TRBJ2-5,CAWRGPETQYF,TGTGCCTGGAGGGGCCCAGAGACCCAGTACTTC
.,TRBD1,TRBV7-6,TRBJ1-5,CASSLGPGQGTLSNQPQHF,TGTGCCAGCAGCTTAGGGCCGGGACAGGGGACCCTAAGCAATCAGCCCCAGCATTTT
.,.,TRBV30,TRBJ1-6,CAWSVRAGDSPLHF,TGTGCCTGGAGTGTACGGGCAGGGGATTCACCCCTCCACTTT
once,.,TRBV18,TRBJ2-7,CASSPVPPAGTYEQYF,TGTGCCAGCTCACCAGTCCCTCCCGCGGGCACCTACGAGCAGTACTTC
.,.,TRBV15,TRBJ1-1,CATSRDRTGRGDAFF,TGTGCCACCAGCAGAGATAGGACTGGGAGGGGGGACGCTTTCTTT
.,.,TRBV27,TRBJ2-3,CASSPRGARTDTQYF,TGTGCCAGCAGCCCTAGGGGGGCCCGCACAGATACGCAGTATTTT
.,.,TRBV2,TRBJ2-2,CASSPRRLNTGELFF,TGTGCCAGCAGCCCCCGGAGATTAAACACCGGGGAGCTGTTTTTT
.,TRBD2,TRBV29-1,TRBJ2-1,CSLRTSEYNEQFF,TGCAGCCTCAGGACTAGCGAGTACAATGAGCAGTTCTTC
once,.,TRBV29-1,TRBJ1-5,CSVEAGGQPQHF,TGCAGCGTTGAAGCGGGGGGCCAGCCCCAGCATTTT
.,.,TRBV25-1,TRBJ2-6,CASSDRMGSSGANVLTF,TGTGCCAGCAGTGACCGGATGGGTAGCTCTGGGGCCAACGTCCTGACTTTC
.,.,TRBV30,TRBJ1-1,CAWSATENTEAFF,TGTGCCTGGAGTGCGACAGAGAACACTGAAGCTTTCTTT
.,.,TRBV7-2,TRBJ1-2,CASTPAREDYGYTF,TGTGCCAGCACCCCCGCCCGGGAAGACTATGGCTACACCTTC
few,.,TRBV5-1,TRBJ1-2,CASSLVSGDYGYTF,TGCGCCAGCAGCTTGGTCTCGGGGGACTATGGCTACACCTTC
.,.,TRBV29-1,TRBJ1-2,CSVANLRFGYTF,TGCAGCGTTGCAAACCTGAGGTTCGGCTACACCTTC
.,.,TRBV5-1,TRBJ2-2,CASSLVGSTNTGELFF,TGCGCCAGCAGCTTGGTTGGCAGCACGAACACCGGGGAGCTGTTTTTT
few,.,TRBV29-1,TRBJ1-1,CSVVPRNTEAFF,TGCAGCGTTGTGCCCAGGAACACTGAAGCTTTCTTT